This TCR beta chain was captured in a study of CD8+ T cells in alopecia areata. Overall study context: Tofacitinib administration persisted for 6 to 18 months, succeeded by 6 months off drug.

In regard to this clone: As yet, its antigen is unknown.

Treatment given: oral pan-JAK inhibitor, 5-10 mg twice daily. The V end lost 0 bases, the J end lost 4 bases, and 9 bases lay between the germline ends. The CDR3 has 13 amino acids. CDR1 and CDR2 from the germline V gene are GTSNPN and SVGIG (reference sequence). Extracted RNA was reverse transcribed, and the resulting cDNA served as sequencing template. The repertoire was sequenced with immunoSEQ multiplex PCR; TCRdb's copy has only in-frame clones and lacks some. The data hold around 140,000 clones, with roughly 50% observed a single time. Study outcomes and limitations: Numerous clones, expanded in lesions, remained in scalp and blood during tofacitinib.

Sequences were derived from CD8+ T cells sorted from blood, sampled at week 4, from a patient treated with tofacitinib. This clonotype was obtained from a human donor with alopecia areata. This sequence joins TRBV30 and TRBJ1-2, with D perhaps matching TRBD1 (5 bases). The CDR3 spells CAWSVQDLYGYTF. The CDR3 nucleotides are TGTGCCTGGAGTGTACAGGACCTCTATGGCTACACCTTC. Full variable domain (remainder filled in from reference TRBV30 and TRBJ1-2): SQTIHQWPATLVQPVGSPLSLECTVEGTSNPNLYWYRQAAGRGLQLLFYSVGIGQISSEVPQNLSASRPQDRQFILSSKKLLLSDSGFYLCAWSVQDLYGYTFGSGTRLTVV.